The source of this TCR beta chain is a study of Ad26.COV2.S vaccination and SARS-CoV-2 variants. The treatment denotes: around 19 received Ad26.COV2.S at low or high dose, single or two shots; about 5 received placebo; per-sample allocation not given. Samples came from day 63 after the first vaccine or placebo injection. TCRdb's copy holds only in-frame clones and misses some; the assay was immunoSEQ multiplex PCR. The sample includes hundreds of thousands of clones, roughly nine tenths of them seen just once. CDR3 length: 16 amino acids. In germline, CDR1 is SGHTA, CDR2 FQGTGA. V shed 0 bases, J shed 1 base, and the junction held 6 bases outside the gene matches.

This TCR came from a person aged 18-60 years who received the Ad26.COV2.S COVID-19 vaccine or a placebo. The chain combines TRBV7-3 with TRBJ2-7; TRBD2 agrees at 7 bases. The specimen comprised peripheral blood, sampled in a trial of Ad26.COV2.S vaccine versus placebo. CDR3 sequence (DNA): TGTGCCAGCAGCTTAACGGGCGGGGGTGAGTCCTACGAGCAGTACTTC. It translates to CASSLTGGGESYEQYF.